The T cell receptor (beta chain) under discussion was sequenced for a study of cytomegalovirus exposure and HLA in healthy donors. 60 Vbeta and 13 Jbeta primers were used in PCR. Study processing details: Unique TCR beta chains totaled about 73 million in a later count, with around 11 million of them shared. Method: immunoSEQ multiplex PCR; TCRdb's copy keeps in-frame clones and lacks some. Clone size and the V and J calls come from that table; the DNA yielded D and trimming. The sample holds about 110,000 clones, 69% seen once. Study results and limitations: Accurate predictions that matched the HLA-A and HLA-B alleles of most subjects were reportedly made from TCR beta sequences. Cytomegalovirus association was assigned to 150 to 200 TCR beta chains.

Points on this clone: Its antigen is undetermined.

Germline V gene lookup returns CDR1 SNHLY and CDR2 FYNNEI. J gave up 1 base and V 7 bases, and 6 bases lay outside the gene matches. This CDR3 comprises 15 residues. The sample consisted of PBMCs. This TCR derives from a woman aged 70-85 years in good health and CMV-seropositive. This chain links TRBV2 with TRBJ2-2; 7 nucleotides line up with TRBD1. The CDR3 DNA follows: TGTGCCAGCAACCGGGGACAGCTGAACACCGGGGAGCTGTTTTTT. Translated, it gives CASNRGQLNTGELFF. The full variable domain, with the rest looked up from reference TRBV2 and TRBJ2-2, is EPEVTQTPSHQVTQMGQEVILRCVPISNHLYFYWYRQILGQKVEFLVSFYNNEISEKSEIFDDQFSVERPDGSNFTLKIRSTKLEDSAMYFCASNRGQLNTGELFFGEGSRLTVL.